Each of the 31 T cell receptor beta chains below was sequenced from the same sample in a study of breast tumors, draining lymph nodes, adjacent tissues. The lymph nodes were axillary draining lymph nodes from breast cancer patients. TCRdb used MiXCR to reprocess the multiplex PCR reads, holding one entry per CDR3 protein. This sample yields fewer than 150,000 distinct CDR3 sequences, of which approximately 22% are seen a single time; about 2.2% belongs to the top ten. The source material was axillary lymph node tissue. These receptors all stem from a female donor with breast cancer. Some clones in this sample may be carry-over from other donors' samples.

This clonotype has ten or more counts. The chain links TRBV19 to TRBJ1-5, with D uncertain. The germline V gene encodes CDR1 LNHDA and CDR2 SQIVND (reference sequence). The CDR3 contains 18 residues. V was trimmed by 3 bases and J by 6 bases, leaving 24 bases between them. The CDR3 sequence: CASSIARIGWSFSQPQHF. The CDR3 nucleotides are TGTGCCAGTAGTATCGCCCGCATCGGGTGGAGTTTTAGTCAGCCCCAGCATTTT.

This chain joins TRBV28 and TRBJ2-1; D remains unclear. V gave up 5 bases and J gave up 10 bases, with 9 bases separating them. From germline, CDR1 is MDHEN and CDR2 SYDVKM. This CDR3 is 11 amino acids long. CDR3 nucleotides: TGTGCCAGCAGTCACAGCCCCGAGCAGTTCTTC. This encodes CASSHSPEQFF.

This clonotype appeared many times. The CDR3 nucleotides are TGCGCCAGTCGATCGGCTCCGGCCCGCTCCTACGAGCAGTACTTC. This encodes CASRSAPARSYEQYF. The rearrangement uses TRBV5-1 and TRBJ2-7, with D unresolved. The CDR3 is 15 amino acids. Germline V gene data show CDR1 as SGHRS and CDR2 as YFSETQ. V was pared by 8 bases and J by 0 bases, with 18 bases between.

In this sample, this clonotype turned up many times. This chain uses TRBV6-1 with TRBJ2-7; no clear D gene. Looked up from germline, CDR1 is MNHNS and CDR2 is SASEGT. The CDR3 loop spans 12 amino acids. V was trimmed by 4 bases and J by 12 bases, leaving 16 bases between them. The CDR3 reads CASSATSSPPYF. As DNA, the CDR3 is TGTGCCAGCAGTGCCACATCCTCCCCGCCGTACTTC.

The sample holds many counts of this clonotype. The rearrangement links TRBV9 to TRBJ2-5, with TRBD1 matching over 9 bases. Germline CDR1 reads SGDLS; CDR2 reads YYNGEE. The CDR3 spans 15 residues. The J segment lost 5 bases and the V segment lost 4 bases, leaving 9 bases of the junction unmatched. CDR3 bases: TGTGCCAGCAGCAATACCGGGACAGGGTGGGAGACCCAGTACTTC. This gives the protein CASSNTGTGWETQYF.

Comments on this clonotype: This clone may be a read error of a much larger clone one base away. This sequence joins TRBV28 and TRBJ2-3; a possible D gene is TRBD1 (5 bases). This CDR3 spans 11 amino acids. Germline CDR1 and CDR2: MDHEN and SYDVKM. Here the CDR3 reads CASLSTGTQYF. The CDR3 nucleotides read TGTGCCAGCCTTAGCACAGGTACGCAGTATTTT.

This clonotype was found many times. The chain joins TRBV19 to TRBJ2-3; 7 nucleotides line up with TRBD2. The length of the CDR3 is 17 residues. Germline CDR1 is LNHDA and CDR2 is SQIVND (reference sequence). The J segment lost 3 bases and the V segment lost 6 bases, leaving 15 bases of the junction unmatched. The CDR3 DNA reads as TGTGCCAGTAGAGGGATTGGGGAGCGGGACCCTACAGATACGCAGTATTTT. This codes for CASRGIGERDPTDTQYF.

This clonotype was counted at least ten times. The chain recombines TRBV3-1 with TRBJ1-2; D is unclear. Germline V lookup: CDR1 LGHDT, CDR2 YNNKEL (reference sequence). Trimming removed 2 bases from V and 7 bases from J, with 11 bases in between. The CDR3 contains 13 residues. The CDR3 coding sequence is TGTGCCAGCAGCCAACCGTCTCTAAGTGGCTACACCTTC. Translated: CASSQPSLSGYTF.

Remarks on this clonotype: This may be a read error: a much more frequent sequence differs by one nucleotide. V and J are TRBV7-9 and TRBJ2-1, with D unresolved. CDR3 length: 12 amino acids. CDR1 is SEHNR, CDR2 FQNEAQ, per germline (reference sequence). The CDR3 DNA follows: TGTACCAGCAGCCGGAATGACAATGAGCAGTTCTTC. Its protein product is CTSSRNDNEQFF. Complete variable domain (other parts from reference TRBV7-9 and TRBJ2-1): DTGVSQNPRHKITKRGQNVTFRCDPISEHNRLYWYRQTLGQGPEFLTYFQNEAQLEKSRLLSDRFSAERPKGSFSTLEIQRTEQGDSAMYLCTSSRNDNEQFFGPGTRLTVL.

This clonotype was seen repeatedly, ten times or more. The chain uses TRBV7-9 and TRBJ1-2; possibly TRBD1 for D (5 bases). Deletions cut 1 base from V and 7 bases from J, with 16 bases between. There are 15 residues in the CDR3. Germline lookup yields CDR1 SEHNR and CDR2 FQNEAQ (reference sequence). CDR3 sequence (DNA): TGTGCCAGCAGCTTAGATAGCGGGACGGCGGGTGGCTACACCTTC. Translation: CASSLDSGTAGGYTF.

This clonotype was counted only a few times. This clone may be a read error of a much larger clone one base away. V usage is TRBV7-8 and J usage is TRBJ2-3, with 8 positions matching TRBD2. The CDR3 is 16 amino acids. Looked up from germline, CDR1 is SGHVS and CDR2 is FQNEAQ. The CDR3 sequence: CVSSLRTGGGTDTQYF. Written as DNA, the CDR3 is TGTGTCAGCAGCCTCAGAACGGGAGGGGGCACAGATACGCAGTATTTT.

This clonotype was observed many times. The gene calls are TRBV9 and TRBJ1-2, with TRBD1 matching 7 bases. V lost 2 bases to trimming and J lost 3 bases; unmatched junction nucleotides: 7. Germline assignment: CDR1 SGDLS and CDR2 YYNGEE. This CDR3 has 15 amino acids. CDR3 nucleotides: TGTGCCAGCAGCGTGGAAGCGACAGGGTACTATGGCTACACCTTC. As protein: CASSVEATGYYGYTF.

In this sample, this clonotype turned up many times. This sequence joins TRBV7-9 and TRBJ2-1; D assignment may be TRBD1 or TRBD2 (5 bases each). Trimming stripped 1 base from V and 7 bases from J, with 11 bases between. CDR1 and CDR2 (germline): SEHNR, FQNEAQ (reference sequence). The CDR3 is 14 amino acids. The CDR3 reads CASSLGGLRNEQFF. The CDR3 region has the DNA TGTGCCAGCAGCTTAGGGGGGTTGCGAAATGAGCAGTTCTTC.

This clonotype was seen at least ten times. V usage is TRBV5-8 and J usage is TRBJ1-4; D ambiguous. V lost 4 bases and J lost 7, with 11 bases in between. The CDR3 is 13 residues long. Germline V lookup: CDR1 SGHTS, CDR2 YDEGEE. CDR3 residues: CASSPPTPEKLFF. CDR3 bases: TGTGCCAGCAGCCCTCCCACTCCTGAAAAACTGTTTTTT.

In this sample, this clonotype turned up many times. The CDR3 loop reads CASSPFLVGSVNQPQHF. The CDR3 DNA sequence: TGTGCCAGCAGCCCATTTTTGGTGGGGTCGGTCAATCAGCCCCAGCATTTT. This chain connects TRBV12-3 or TRBV12-4 to TRBJ1-5; no reliable D call. V was trimmed by 6 bases and J by 3 bases, leaving 21 bases between them. The CDR3 totals 17 residues.

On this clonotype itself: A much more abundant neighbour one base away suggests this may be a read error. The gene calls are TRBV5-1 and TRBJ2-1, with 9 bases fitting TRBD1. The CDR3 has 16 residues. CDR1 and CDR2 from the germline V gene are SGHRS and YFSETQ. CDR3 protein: CASSLATGGAINEQSF. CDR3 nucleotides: TGCGCCAGCAGCTTGGCCACAGGGGGCGCAATCAATGAGCAGTCCTTC.

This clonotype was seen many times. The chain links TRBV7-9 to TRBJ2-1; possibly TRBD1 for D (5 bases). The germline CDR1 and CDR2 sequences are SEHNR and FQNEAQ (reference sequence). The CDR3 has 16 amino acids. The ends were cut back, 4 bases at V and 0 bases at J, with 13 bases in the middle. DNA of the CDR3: TGTGCCAGCAGCTCGACAGAGCATGACTCCTACAATGAGCAGTTCTTC. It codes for CASSSTEHDSYNEQFF.

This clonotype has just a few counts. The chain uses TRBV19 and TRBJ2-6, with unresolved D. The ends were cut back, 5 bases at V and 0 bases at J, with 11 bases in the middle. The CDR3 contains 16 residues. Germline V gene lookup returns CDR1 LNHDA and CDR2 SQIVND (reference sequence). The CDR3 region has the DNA TGTGCCAGTAGTTCCCCGGGTCACTCTGGGGCCAACGTCCTGACTTTC. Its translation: CASSSPGHSGANVLTF.

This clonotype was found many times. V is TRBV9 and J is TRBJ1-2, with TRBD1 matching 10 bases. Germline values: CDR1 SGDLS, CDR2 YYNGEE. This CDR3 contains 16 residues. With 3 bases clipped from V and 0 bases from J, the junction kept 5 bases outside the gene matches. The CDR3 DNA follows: TGTGCCAGCAGCGCGGGGACAGGGGCCTCTAACTATGGCTACACCTTC. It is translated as CASSAGTGASNYGYTF.

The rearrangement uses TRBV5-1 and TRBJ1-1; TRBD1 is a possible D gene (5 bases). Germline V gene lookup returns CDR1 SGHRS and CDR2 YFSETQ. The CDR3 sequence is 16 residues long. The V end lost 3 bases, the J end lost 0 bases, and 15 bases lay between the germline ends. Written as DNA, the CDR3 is TGCGCCAGCAGCTCGGGACCGAGGGTTATGAACACTGAAGCTTTCTTT. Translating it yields CASSSGPRVMNTEAFF.

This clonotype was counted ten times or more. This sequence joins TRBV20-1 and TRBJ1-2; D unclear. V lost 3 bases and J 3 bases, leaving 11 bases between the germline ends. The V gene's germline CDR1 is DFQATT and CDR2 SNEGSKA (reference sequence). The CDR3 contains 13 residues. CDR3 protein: CSARVQYDYGYTF. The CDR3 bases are TGCAGTGCTAGGGTACAGTACGACTATGGCTACACCTTC.

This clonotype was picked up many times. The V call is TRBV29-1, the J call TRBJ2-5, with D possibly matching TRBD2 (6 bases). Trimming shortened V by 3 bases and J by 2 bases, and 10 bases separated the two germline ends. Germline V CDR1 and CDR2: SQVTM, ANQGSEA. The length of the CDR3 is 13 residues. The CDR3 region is CSVEGGAQETQYF. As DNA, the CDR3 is TGCAGCGTTGAGGGGGGTGCGCAAGAGACCCAGTACTTC.

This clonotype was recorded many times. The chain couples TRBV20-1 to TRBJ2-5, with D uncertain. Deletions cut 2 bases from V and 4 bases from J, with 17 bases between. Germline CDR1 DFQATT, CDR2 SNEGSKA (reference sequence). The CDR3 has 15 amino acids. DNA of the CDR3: TGCAGTGCTAGACTCGAACGGGTCTTTGGAGAGACCCAGTACTTC. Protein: CSARLERVFGETQYF.

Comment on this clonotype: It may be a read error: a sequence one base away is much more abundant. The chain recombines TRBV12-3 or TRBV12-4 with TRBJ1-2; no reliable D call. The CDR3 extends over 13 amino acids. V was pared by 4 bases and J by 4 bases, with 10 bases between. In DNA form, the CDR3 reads TGTGCCAGCAGTTCAAGGGTCTCCTATGGCTACACCTTC. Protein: CASSSRVSYGYTF.

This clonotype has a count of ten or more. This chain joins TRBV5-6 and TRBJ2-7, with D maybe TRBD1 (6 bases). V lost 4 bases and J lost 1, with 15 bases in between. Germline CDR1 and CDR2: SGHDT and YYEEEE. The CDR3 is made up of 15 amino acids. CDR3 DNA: TGTGCCAGCAGCCTAGACAGGCTAGAATCCTACGAGCAGTACTTC. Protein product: CASSLDRLESYEQYF.

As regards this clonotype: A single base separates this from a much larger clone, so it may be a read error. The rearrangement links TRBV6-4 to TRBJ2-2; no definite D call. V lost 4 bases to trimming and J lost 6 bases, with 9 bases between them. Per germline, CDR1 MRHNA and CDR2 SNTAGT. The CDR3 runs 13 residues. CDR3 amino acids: CASSGSYPGELFF. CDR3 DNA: TGTGCCAGCAGTGGCAGTTATCCCGGGGAGCTGTTTTTT.

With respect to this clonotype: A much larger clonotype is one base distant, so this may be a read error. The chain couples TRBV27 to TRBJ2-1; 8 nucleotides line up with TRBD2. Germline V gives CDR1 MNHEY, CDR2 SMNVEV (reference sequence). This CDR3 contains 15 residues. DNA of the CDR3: TGTGCCAGCAGTACTAGCGGCGACTCCTACAATGAGCAGCTCTTC. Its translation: CASSTSGDSYNEQLF.

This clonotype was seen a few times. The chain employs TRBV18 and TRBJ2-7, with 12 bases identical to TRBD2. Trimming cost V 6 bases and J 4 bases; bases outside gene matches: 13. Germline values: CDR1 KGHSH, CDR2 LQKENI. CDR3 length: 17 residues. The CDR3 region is CASSPGGSTSGSYEQYF. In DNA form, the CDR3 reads TGTGCCAGCTCCCCCGGGGGGTCGACTAGCGGGAGTTACGAGCAGTACTTC.

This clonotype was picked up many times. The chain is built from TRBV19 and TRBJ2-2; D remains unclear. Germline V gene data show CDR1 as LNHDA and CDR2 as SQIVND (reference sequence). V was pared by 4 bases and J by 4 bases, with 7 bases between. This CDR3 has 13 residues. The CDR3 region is CASSRKRTGELFF. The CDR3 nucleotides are TGTGCCAGTAGTAGGAAGCGCACCGGGGAGCTGTTTTTT.

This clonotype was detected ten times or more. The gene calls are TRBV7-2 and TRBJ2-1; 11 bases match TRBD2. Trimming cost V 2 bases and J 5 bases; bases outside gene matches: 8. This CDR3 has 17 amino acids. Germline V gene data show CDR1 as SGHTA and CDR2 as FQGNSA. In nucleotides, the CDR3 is TGTGCCAGCAGCTTAACCGCCGGGACTAGCGGTAACAATGAGCAGTTCTTC. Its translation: CASSLTAGTSGNNEQFF.

The CDR3 loop reads CASSPPGSVVERPYNEQFF. The CDR3 DNA is TGTGCCAGCAGCCCTCCGGGGAGCGTCGTGGAGCGGCCCTACAATGAGCAGTTCTTC. This sequence joins TRBV7-8 and TRBJ2-1, with a possible D match to TRBD2 (5 bases). Germline CDR1 and CDR2: SGHVS and FQNEAQ. Trimming took off 5 bases at V and 2 bases at J, with 25 bases between the two ends. The CDR3 has 19 residues.